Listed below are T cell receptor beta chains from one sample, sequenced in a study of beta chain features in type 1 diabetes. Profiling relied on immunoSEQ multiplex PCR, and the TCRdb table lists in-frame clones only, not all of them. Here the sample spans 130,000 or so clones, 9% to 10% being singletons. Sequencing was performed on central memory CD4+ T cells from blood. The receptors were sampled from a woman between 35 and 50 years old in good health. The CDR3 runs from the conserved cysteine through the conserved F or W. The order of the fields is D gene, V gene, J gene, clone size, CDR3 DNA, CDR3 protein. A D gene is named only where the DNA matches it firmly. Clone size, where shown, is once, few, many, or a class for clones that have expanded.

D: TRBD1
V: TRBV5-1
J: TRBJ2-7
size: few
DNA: TGCGCCAGCAGCTTGATCGGACAGGGGGCTAACGAGCAGTACTTC
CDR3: CASSLIGQGANEQYF

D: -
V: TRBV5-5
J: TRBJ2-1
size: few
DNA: TGTGCCAGCAGCTTGGGCGAGCCCTCCTACAATGAGCAGTTCTTC
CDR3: CASSLGEPSYNEQFF

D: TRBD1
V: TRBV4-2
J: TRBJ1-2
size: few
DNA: TGTGCCAGCAGCCAAGATCGAGGGGGCATTGGCTACACCTTC
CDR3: CASSQDRGGIGYTF

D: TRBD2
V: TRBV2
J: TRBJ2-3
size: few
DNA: TGTGCCAGCAGTGACAAGCGGGGGGGCACAGATACGCAGTATTTT
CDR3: CASSDKRGGTDTQYF

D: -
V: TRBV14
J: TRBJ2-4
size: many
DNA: TGTGCCAGCAGCCGATCAGGGATTAACATTCAGTACTTC
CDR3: CASSRSGINIQYF

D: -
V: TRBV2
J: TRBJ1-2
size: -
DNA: TGTGCCAGCAGTAGGGACAAGAACTATGGCTACACCTTC
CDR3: CASSRDKNYGYTF

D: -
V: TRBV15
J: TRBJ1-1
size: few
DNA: TGTGCCACCAGCAGAGGGACAATCGGGCCGGGGGTAGGAGCTTTCTTT
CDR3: CATSRGTIGPGVGAFF

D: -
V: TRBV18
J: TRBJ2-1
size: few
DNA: TGTGCCAGCTCACCCCTAGGGGGCAATGAGCAGTTCTTC
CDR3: CASSPLGGNEQFF

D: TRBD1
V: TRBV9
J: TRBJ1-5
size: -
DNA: TGTGCCAGCAGCGTATCAGGGGGTGGTCAGCCCCAGCATTTT
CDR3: CASSVSGGGQPQHF

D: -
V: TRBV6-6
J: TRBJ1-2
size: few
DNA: TGTGCCAGCAGTCGTATAGTCCGGGGAGACTATGGCTACACCTTC
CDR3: CASSRIVRGDYGYTF

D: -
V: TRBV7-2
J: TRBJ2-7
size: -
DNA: TGTGCCAGCAGCTTAGCCCCAGGGCCCTACGAGCAGTACTTC
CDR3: CASSLAPGPYEQYF

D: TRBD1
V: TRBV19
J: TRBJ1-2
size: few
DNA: TGTGCCAGTAGTCCGAGACAGGGACCGAACTATGGCTACACCTTC
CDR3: CASSPRQGPNYGYTF

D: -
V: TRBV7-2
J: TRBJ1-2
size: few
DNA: TGTGCCAGCAGCACCCCCCTCAGGGGCGGCTACACCTTC
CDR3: CASSTPLRGGYTF

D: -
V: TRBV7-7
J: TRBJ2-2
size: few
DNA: TGTGCTAGCAGCTTGGGCAGGGGGAACACCGGGGAGCTGTTTTTT
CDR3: CASSLGRGNTGELFF

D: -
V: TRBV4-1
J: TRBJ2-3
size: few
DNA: TGCGCCAGCAGCCAAGGGGTAGCGTCTAGCACAGATACGCAGTATTTT
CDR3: CASSQGVASSTDTQYF

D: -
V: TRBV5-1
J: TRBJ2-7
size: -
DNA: TGCGCCAGCAGCTTGGGCCAGGCGCTTTCCTACGAGCAGTACTTC
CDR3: CASSLGQALSYEQYF

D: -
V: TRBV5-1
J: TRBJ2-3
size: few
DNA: TGCGCCAGCAGCTTTGAAGCCCGTAGCACAGATACGCAGTATTTT
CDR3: CASSFEARSTDTQYF

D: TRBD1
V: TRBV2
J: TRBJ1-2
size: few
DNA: TGTGCCAGCTTAGAGGGACAGCTCTATGGCTACACCTTC
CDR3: CASLEGQLYGYTF

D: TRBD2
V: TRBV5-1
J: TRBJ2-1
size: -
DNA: TGCGCCAGCAGCTCCTATAGCGGGGGGTCTCCGAATGAGCAGTTCTTC
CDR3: CASSSYSGGSPNEQFF

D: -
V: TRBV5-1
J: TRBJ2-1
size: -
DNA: TGCGCCAGCAGCCTAGACAATGAGCAGTTCTTC
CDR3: CASSLDNEQFF

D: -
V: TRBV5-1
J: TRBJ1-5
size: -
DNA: TGCGCCAGCAGCTTGGCCCCTAATACAGGCGGCAATCAGCCCCAGCATTTT
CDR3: CASSLAPNTGGNQPQHF

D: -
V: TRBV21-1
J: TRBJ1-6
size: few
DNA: TGTGCCAGCAGCAAAGCAGACAGATTAAGCTCCTATAATTCACCCCTCCACTTT
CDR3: CASSKADRLSSYNSPLHF

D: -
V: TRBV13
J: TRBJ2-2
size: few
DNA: TGTGCCAGCAGCCTGCGACAGAGTCGAGTGGGCGGGGAGCTGTTTTTT
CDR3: CASSLRQSRVGGELFF

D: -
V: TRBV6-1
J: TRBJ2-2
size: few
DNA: TGTGCCAGCAGTGAAGAATCTAGGGGCACCGGGGAGCTGTTTTTT
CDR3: CASSEESRGTGELFF

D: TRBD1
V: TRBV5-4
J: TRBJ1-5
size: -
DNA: TGTGCCAGCAGCTCAGGGACAGGGAATCAGCCCCAGCATTTT
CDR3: CASSSGTGNQPQHF

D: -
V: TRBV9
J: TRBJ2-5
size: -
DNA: TGTGCCAGCAGCGTAGCTGCCAGGGTGGAGACCCAGTACTTC
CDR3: CASSVAARVETQYF

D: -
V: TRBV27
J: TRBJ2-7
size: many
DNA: TGTGCCACCTTCTCCTACGAGCAGTACTTC
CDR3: CATFSYEQYF

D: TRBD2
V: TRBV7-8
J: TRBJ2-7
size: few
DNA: TGTGCCAGCAGCTCCCGGGCTAGCGGGACCGAGCAGTACTTC
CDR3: CASSSRASGTEQYF

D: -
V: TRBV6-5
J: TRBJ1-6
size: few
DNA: TGTGCCATCAGTGAAAACTGGGAGGGTTCACCCCTCCACTTT
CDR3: CAISENWEGSPLHF

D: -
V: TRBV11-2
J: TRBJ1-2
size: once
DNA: TGTGCCAGCAGCTCCATTACAGGGCTCTATGGCTACACCTTC
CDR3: CASSSITGLYGYTF

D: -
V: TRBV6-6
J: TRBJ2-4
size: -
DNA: TGTGCCAGCAGTACAGGGGGGGCGGGCAAAAACATTCAGTACTTC
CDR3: CASSTGGAGKNIQYF

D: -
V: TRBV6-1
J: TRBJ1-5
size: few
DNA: TGTGCCAGCAGTCCTAGGAGTCAGCCCCAGCATTTT
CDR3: CASSPRSQPQHF

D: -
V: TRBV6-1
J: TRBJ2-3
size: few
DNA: TGTGCCAGCAGAGCACAGGGTGCAGATACGCAGTATTTT
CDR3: CASRAQGADTQYF

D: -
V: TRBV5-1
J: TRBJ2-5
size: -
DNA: TGCGCCAGCAGCTCACTCGGTGATCTAGGGACCCAGTACTTC
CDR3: CASSSLGDLGTQYF

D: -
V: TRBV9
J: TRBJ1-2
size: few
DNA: TGTGCCAGCAGCGTAGAAGGCGGTTACTATGGCTACACCTTC
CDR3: CASSVEGGYYGYTF

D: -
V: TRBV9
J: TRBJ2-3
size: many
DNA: TGTGCCAGCAGCGTGCTAGCCGCGTCCACAGATACGCAGTATTTT
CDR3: CASSVLAASTDTQYF

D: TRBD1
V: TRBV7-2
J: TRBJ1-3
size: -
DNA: TGTGCCAGTCGGGACAGGGGGGTCTCTGGAAACACCATATATTTT
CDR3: CASRDRGVSGNTIYF

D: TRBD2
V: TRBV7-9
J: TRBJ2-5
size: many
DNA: TGTGCCAGCAGCTCCGGGACGGGGGGCCAAGAGACCCAGTACTTC
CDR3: CASSSGTGGQETQYF

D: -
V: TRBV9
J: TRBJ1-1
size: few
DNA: TGTGCCAGCAGCGACAGGGTCACTGAAGCTTTCTTT
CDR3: CASSDRVTEAFF

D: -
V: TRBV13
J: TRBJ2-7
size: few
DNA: TGTGCCAGCAGCTTAGGCAGGGGTTTTGTCTACGAGCAGTACTTC
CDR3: CASSLGRGFVYEQYF

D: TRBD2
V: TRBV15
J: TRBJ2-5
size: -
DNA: TGTGCCACCAGCTCGGGGGGGGAGACCCAGTACTTC
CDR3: CATSSGGETQYF

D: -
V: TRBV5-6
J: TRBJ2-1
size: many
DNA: TGTGCCAGCAGCCGCGGGACGGGAAGGGACGGTGAGCAGTTCTTC
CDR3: CASSRGTGRDGEQFF

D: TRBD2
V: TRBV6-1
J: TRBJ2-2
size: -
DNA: TGTGCCAGCAGTGAGCGCGGGTGGCGGGGGACCCTCACCGGGGAGCTGTTTTTT
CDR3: CASSERGWRGTLTGELFF

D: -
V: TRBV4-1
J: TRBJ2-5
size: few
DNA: TGCGCCAGCAGCCAAGATAGAGGACAGGCCGGGGGAGAGACCCAGTACTTC
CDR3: CASSQDRGQAGGETQYF

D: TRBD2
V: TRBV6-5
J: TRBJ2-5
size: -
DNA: TGTGCCAGCAGCCCTGGGGAGGGACCGGGGGAGACCCAGTACTTC
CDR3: CASSPGEGPGETQYF

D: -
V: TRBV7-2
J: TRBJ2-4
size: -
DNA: TGTGCCAGCAGCGGAGTTGTCAAAAACATTCAGTACTTC
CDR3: CASSGVVKNIQYF

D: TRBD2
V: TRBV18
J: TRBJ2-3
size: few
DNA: TGTGCCAGCTCACCGCCAAGCGGGGGCTCCTCTAGCACAGATACGCAGTATTTT
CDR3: CASSPPSGGSSSTDTQYF

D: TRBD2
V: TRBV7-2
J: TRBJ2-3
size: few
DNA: TGTGCCAGCAGCTTAGTCCCAGCGGGGGGCACAGATACGCAGTATTTT
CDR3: CASSLVPAGGTDTQYF

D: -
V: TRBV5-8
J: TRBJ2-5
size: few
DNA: TGTGCCAGCAGCCTTCCTACGGTGGTGGAGACCCAGTACTTC
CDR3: CASSLPTVVETQYF

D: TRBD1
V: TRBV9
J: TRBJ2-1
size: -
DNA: TGTGCCAGCAGGGTGGGGGACAGGGGGTACAATGAGCAGTTCTTC
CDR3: CASRVGDRGYNEQFF

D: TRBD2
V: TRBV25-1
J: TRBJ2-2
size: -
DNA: TGTGCCAGCAGTCCGGGGGGGGGCTTTGCCGGGGAGCTGTTTTTT
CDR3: CASSPGGGFAGELFF

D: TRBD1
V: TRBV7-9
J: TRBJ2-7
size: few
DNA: TGTGCCAGCAGCTCACCTCGGGGACAGGGGACCGGGTCCTACGAGCAGTACTTC
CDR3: CASSSPRGQGTGSYEQYF

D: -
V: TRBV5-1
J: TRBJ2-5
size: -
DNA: TGCGCCAGCAGCTTGGGACAGTTCCAAGAGACCCAGTACTTC
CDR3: CASSLGQFQETQYF

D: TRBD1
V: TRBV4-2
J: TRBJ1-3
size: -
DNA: TGTGCCAGCAGCCAGAGGGGGCTCGGAAACACCATATATTTT
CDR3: CASSQRGLGNTIYF

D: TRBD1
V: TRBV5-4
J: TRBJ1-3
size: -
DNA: TGTGCCAGCAGCCTGCAGGGGGCTGGAAACACCATATATTTT
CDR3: CASSLQGAGNTIYF

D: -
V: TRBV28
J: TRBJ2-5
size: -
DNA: TGTGCCAGTAGTCGACAGATCCAAGAGACCCAGTACTTC
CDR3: CASSRQIQETQYF

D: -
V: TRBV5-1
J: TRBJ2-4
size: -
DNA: TGCGCCAGCAGCCCTACCTACAGGGGTAAAGGGGGGATTCAGTACTTC
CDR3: CASSPTYRGKGGIQYF

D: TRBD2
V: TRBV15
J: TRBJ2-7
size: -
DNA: TGTGCCACCAGCGCGGGGGGGAACACCTACGAGCAGTACTTC
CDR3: CATSAGGNTYEQYF

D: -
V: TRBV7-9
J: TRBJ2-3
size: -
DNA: TGTGCCAGCAGCCTCCAGGGAACTGAGGAAGATACGCAGTATTTT
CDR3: CASSLQGTEEDTQYF

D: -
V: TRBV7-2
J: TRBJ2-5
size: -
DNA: TGTGCCAGCAGCTTAAGCGAGACCCAGTACTTC
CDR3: CASSLSETQYF